This T cell receptor (beta chain) came from a study of cytomegalovirus exposure and HLA in healthy donors. Study results and limitations: A later analysis reportedly found fewer N-insertions in an Asian-associated ancestry cluster than the roughly 670-donor mean. Reports state that TCR beta sequences accurately predicted most subjects' HLA-A and HLA-B alleles.

Researchers ran the PCR with 60 Vbeta and 13 Jbeta primers. Assay used: immunoSEQ multiplex PCR; TCRdb lists only in-frame clones, some missing. The sample contains around 200,000 clones, 65% to 90% of which appear only once. The CDR3 has 13 residues. V lost 5 bases to trimming and J lost 0 bases, with 6 bases between them. Germline-derived CDR1 and CDR2 are SGHDT and YYEEEE. Notes on this clone: Its specificity is unknown.

The genes are TRBV5-6 and TRBJ2-4; no clear D gene. The sample was PBMCs. The clonotype comes from a girl aged 5-17 years in good health and CMV-seronegative. In DNA form, the CDR3 reads TGTGCCAGCAGGAGTTTAGCCAAAAACATTCAGTACTTC. This gives the protein CASRSLAKNIQYF.